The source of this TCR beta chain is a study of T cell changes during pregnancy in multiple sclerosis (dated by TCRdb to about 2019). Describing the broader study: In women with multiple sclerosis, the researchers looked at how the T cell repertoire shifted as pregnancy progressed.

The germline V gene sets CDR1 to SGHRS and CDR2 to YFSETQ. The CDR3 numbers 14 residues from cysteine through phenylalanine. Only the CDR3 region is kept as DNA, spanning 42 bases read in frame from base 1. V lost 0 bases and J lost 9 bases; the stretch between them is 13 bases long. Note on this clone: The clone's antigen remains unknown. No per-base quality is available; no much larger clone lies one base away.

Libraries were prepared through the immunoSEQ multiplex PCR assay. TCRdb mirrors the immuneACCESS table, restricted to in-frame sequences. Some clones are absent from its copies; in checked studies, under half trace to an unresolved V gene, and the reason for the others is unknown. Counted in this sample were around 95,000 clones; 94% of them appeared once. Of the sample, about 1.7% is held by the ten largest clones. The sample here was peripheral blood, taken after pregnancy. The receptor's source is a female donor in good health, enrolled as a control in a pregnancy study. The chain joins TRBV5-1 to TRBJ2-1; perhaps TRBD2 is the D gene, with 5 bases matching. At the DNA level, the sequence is TGCGCCAGCAGCTTGGGGCCCCGGGGTATTGAGCAGTTCTTC. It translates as CASSLGPRGIEQFF. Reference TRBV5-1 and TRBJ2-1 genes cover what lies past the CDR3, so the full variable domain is KAGVTQTPRYLIKTRGQQVTLSCSPISGHRSVSWYQQTPGQGLQFLFEYFSETQRNKGNFPGRFSGRQFSNSRSEMNVSTLELGDSALYLCASSLGPRGIEQFFGPGTRLTVL.